The 14 T cell receptor beta chains reported below all come from one sample, sequenced in a study of blood T cell repertoires in COVID-19. Profiling relied on immunoSEQ multiplex PCR, and the TCRdb table lists in-frame clones only, not all of them. The sample records around 190,000 clones, around 83% being singletons. Sequenced input: PBMCs or T cells enriched from blood (not recorded which). The receptors come from a middle-aged woman in a cohort exposed to, infected with or recovered from COVID-19 (not recorded which).

This clone was recorded once. The V gene is TRBV2, the J gene TRBJ1-1; 9 nucleotides agree with TRBD1. V lost 6 bases to trimming and J lost 9 bases; unmatched junction nucleotides: 5. The CDR3 totals 12 residues. Germline V lookup: CDR1 SNHLY, CDR2 FYNNEI. Here the CDR3 reads CASRDRGAQAFF. The CDR3 DNA follows: TGTGCCAGCAGGGACAGGGGCGCCCAAGCTTTCTTT. Supplemented by reference TRBV2 and TRBJ1-1, the full variable domain reads EPEVTQTPSHQVTQMGQEVILRCVPISNHLYFYWYRQILGQKVEFLVSFYNNEISEKSEIFDDQFSVERPDGSNFTLKIRSTKLEDSAMYFCASRDRGAQAFFGQGTRLTVV.

Notes on this clone: Distinct nucleotide sequences in the sample also encode this CDR3. This chain uses TRBV5-1 with TRBJ2-7; D perhaps matches TRBD2 (5 bases). The CDR3 is 14 residues long. Trimming cost V 2 bases and J 4 bases, with 13 bases left between them. Germline V CDR1 and CDR2: SGHRS, YFSETQ. As DNA, the CDR3 is TGCGCCAGCAGCTTAACTTCCGGGGTGTACGAGCAGTACTTC. This gives the protein CASSLTSGVYEQYF.

The chain carries TRBV4-2 and TRBJ2-1, with 12 bases that match TRBD2. CDR3 length equals 16 residues. The germline gives CDR1 LGHNA, CDR2 YNFKEQ. V lost 3 bases and J lost 5; bases outside the gene matches: 5. This chain's CDR3 is CASSQARTSGNNEQFF. The CDR3 DNA reads as TGTGCCAGCAGCCAGGCGAGGACTAGCGGGAACAATGAGCAGTTCTTC.

The chain employs TRBV9 and TRBJ1-1, with D unresolved. This CDR3 has 13 amino acids. Germline CDR1 and CDR2: SGDLS and YYNGEE. Trimming pared 3 bases from V and 1 base from J, leaving 7 bases between. CDR3 sequence reads: CASSGAGNTEAFF. The CDR3 region has the DNA TGTGCCAGCAGCGGGGCAGGGAACACTGAAGCTTTCTTT.

Worth noting for this clone: The same CDR3 can be traced to other DNA sequences in this sample. This rearrangement joins TRBV6-5 to TRBJ2-7, with TRBD1 matching 8 bases. Germline CDR1 reads MNHEY; CDR2 reads SVGAGI. The CDR3 totals 13 residues. J was trimmed by 5 bases and V by 2 bases; bases with no gene match: 2. The CDR3 DNA is TGTGCCAGCAGTTACCAGGGGGCCAACGAGCAGTACTTC. Translation: CASSYQGANEQYF.

The rearrangement joins TRBV4-1 to TRBJ2-7; 7 bases are shared with TRBD2. The CDR3 is 15 residues long. Germline V gives CDR1 MGHRA, CDR2 YSYEKL. Unmatched junction bases numbered 7, after V lost 1 base and J lost 4 bases. The CDR3 nucleotides are TGCGCCAGCAGCCAAGGGGGCGGGAGTCTTTACGAGCAGTACTTC. This sequence encodes CASSQGGGSLYEQYF.

The V and J genes are TRBV5-1 and TRBJ2-3; 7 bases fit TRBD1. CDR1 and CDR2 (germline): SGHRS, YFSETQ. V trimming: 3 bases; J trimming: 3 bases; junction bases outside the gene matches: 7. The CDR3 consists of 15 residues. CDR3 in DNA: TGCGCCAGCAGCTCCGGGACAGTAGGAACAGATACGCAGTATTTT. Translation gives CASSSGTVGTDTQYF.

In this sample, this clone turned up once. Here the CDR3 DNA reads TGCGCCAGCAGCTTTAACAGGGGTCCGGAGACCCAGTACTTC. Translating gives CASSFNRGPETQYF. The chain recombines TRBV5-1 with TRBJ2-5, with 7 bases lining up with TRBD1. CDR3 size: 14 residues. The germline gives CDR1 SGHRS, CDR2 YFSETQ. V was clipped by 2 bases and J by 5 bases; unmatched bases: 6.

This chain connects TRBV27 to TRBJ1-1; 7 bases agree with TRBD1. V lost 5 bases to trimming and J lost 4 bases; unmatched junction nucleotides: 7. The CDR3 sequence is 14 residues long. Germline loops: CDR1 MNHEY, CDR2 SMNVEV (reference sequence). The CDR3 sequence is CASSLQGTRTEAFF. The CDR3 DNA reads as TGTGCCAGCAGTCTACAGGGGACACGCACTGAAGCTTTCTTT.

The chain couples TRBV15 to TRBJ2-1, with 7 bases fitting TRBD2. Germline V gene lookup returns CDR1 LNHNV and CDR2 YYDKDF (reference sequence). This CDR3 is built from 19 residues. V shed 3 bases and J 0 bases; nucleotides not matched to a gene: 14. The CDR3 spells CATSRERLSSGYSYNEQFF. The CDR3 DNA is TGTGCCACCAGCAGGGAACGGTTGTCTAGCGGATACTCCTACAATGAGCAGTTCTTC.

This clone was observed a handful of times. V usage is TRBV12-3 or TRBV12-4 and J usage is TRBJ1-3, with D unresolved. V lost 7 bases and J lost 9, with 10 bases in between. The CDR3 is 11 residues long. The CDR3 DNA follows: TGTGCCAGCACTCCCTCACTCACCATATATTTT. It specifies CASTPSLTIYF.

CDR3 nucleotides: TGTGCCAGCAGTGATCTTCGGACAGGGCCAGATACGCAGTATTTT. This encodes CASSDLRTGPDTQYF. The chain is built from TRBV2 and TRBJ2-3; the match to TRBD1 covers 8 bases. The CDR3 totals 15 residues. V dropped 3 bases and J dropped 4; count of bases not matched to a gene: 6. CDR1 and CDR2 (germline): SNHLY, FYNNEI.

The chain recombines TRBV2 with TRBJ1-6; 9 bases map to TRBD1. The CDR3 is made up of 13 amino acids. Trimming at V came to 10 bases and at J to 6 bases, leaving 4 bases not matched to a gene. Germline V lookup: CDR1 SNHLY, CDR2 FYNNEI. CDR3 nucleotides: TGTGCCACTGGACAGGGGACTAATTCACCCCTCCACTTT. It is translated as CATGQGTNSPLHF.

This clone is a singleton in its sample. The chain joins TRBV4-3 to TRBJ2-5; D gene uncertain. The V gene's germline CDR1 is LGHNA and CDR2 YSLEER. V was cut by 1 base and J by 5 bases, with 11 bases left in between. The CDR3 consists of 14 residues. The CDR3 protein is CASSQGSTRETQYF. In DNA, the CDR3 is TGCGCCAGCAGCCAAGGGTCTACGCGGGAGACCCAGTACTTC.